The next 20 T cell receptor beta chains were all read from a single sample in a study of T cell changes during pregnancy in multiple sclerosis. Clones were sequenced by immunoSEQ multiplex PCR, and TCRdb holds only the in-frame ones, with some missing. The data show roughly 80,000 clones, approximately 90% seen once. Specimen: peripheral blood, collected before pregnancy. The receptors shown here come from a female donor with multiple sclerosis, enrolled in a pregnancy study.

The chain uses TRBV2 and TRBJ2-5; 8 bases fit TRBD2. Germline lookup yields CDR1 SNHLY and CDR2 FYNNEI. Unmatched junction bases numbered 11, after V lost 3 bases and J lost 5 bases. The CDR3 is 16 amino acids. CDR3 in DNA: TGTGCCAGCAGTGAGGCCCCGGGACTAGTGGGGGAGACCCAGTACTTC. The encoded protein is CASSEAPGLVGETQYF.

V and J are TRBV6-5 and TRBJ2-5; 8 bases are a match to TRBD1. The CDR3 runs 15 residues. V was clipped by 7 bases and J by 4 bases; unmatched bases: 11. Per the germline V gene, CDR1 is MNHEY and CDR2 is SVGAGI. CDR3 region: CASTTDRGVRETQYF. In DNA, the CDR3 is TGTGCCAGCACCACCGACAGGGGTGTAAGAGAGACCCAGTACTTC.

This clone appeared once. The V call is TRBV6-5, the J call TRBJ1-1, with 7 nucleotides matching TRBD1. CDR3 length: 14 amino acids. Per germline, CDR1 MNHEY and CDR2 SVGAGI. V shed 6 bases, J shed 1 base, and the junction held 5 bases outside the gene matches. CDR3 in amino acids: CASRTRQGNTEAFF. DNA of the CDR3: TGTGCCAGCAGGACAAGACAGGGGAACACTGAAGCTTTCTTT.

This clone was seen a few times. The CDR3 here is CSVLGGRAETFF. CDR3 DNA sequence: TGCAGCGTTCTAGGGGGACGGGCAGAAACTTTCTTT. The chain joins TRBV29-1 to TRBJ1-1, with D possibly being TRBD1 (6 bases). Germline loops: CDR1 SQVTM, CDR2 ANQGSEA. The CDR3 is 12 amino acids. Between the trimmed V and J ends, which lost 5 bases and 12 bases, there was a span of 19 bases.

The chain employs TRBV7-2 and TRBJ2-3, with 9 bases aligning to TRBD2. The germline CDR1 and CDR2 sequences are SGHTA and FQGNSA. The length of the CDR3 is 15 residues. J was trimmed by 4 bases and V by 1 base; bases with no gene match: 3. For the CDR3, the DNA is TGTGCCAGCAGCTTAGGCGGGAGGGGGGCAGATACGCAGTATTTT. It translates to CASSLGGRGADTQYF.

This sequence joins TRBV6-1 and TRBJ1-1; 7 positions match TRBD1. Germline values: CDR1 MNHNS, CDR2 SASEGT. This CDR3 region has 15 residues. Trimming took 4 bases from V and 0 from J; bases not matched to a gene: 5. CDR3 region: CASSGGQAMNTEAFF. In nucleotides, the CDR3 is TGTGCCAGCAGTGGAGGACAGGCCATGAACACTGAAGCTTTCTTT.

The DNA for the CDR3 is TGTGCCAGCAGTCCTTCAGGGGGTATCACAGATACGCAGTATTTT. Protein product: CASSPSGGITDTQYF. The chain joins TRBV6-5 to TRBJ2-3; 7 bases match TRBD1. V lost 5 bases and J lost 2; bases outside the gene matches: 7. The germline V gene has CDR1 MNHEY and CDR2 SVGAGI. The CDR3 totals 15 residues.

The chain has TRBV9 and TRBJ2-2; D is unclear. Per the germline V gene, CDR1 is SGDLS and CDR2 is YYNGEE. Trimming left V 6 bases short and J 0 bases short, with 6 bases between. The CDR3 is 13 residues long. The CDR3 bases are TGTGCCAGCACACTAACGAACACCGGGGAGCTGTTTTTT. This translates into CASTLTNTGELFF.

The chain is built from TRBV27 and TRBJ2-7, with 8 bases lining up with TRBD1. The V gene's germline CDR1 is MNHEY and CDR2 SMNVEV (reference sequence). The CDR3 totals 15 residues. The V segment lost 3 bases and the J segment 3 bases; nucleotides outside the gene matches: 7. The CDR3: CASSFLGQGGYEQYF. The CDR3 DNA follows: TGTGCCAGCAGTTTCCTCGGACAGGGCGGCTACGAGCAGTACTTC.

The V and J genes are TRBV4-1 and TRBJ2-3, with D unclear. V dropped 1 base and J dropped 6 bases, with 8 bases sitting between them. From germline, CDR1 is MGHRA and CDR2 YSYEKL. The CDR3 runs 13 residues. The CDR3 DNA sequence: TGCGCCAGCAGCCAAGGTAGAGTGGATACGCAGTATTTT. Protein: CASSQGRVDTQYF.

The CDR3 reads CASSIVLGQGTEAFF. For the CDR3, the DNA is TGTGCCAGTAGTATAGTATTGGGGCAAGGCACTGAAGCTTTCTTT. J is TRBJ1-1 and V is TRBV19, with D tentatively TRBD1 (5 bases). Germline lookup yields CDR1 LNHDA and CDR2 SQIVND (reference sequence). V lost 1 base, J lost 4 bases, and 13 bases lay in between. This CDR3 is 15 amino acids long.

This clone was found a few times. The rearrangement joins TRBV15 to TRBJ1-5; weak D call: TRBD1 (6 bases). The V gene's germline CDR1 is LNHNV and CDR2 YYDKDF (reference sequence). Trimming took off 7 bases at V and 4 bases at J, with 11 bases between the two ends. This CDR3 region has 13 residues. The CDR3 bases are TGTGCCACCAAGGCCAGGGGAAATCAGCCCCAGCATTTT. Translating gives CATKARGNQPQHF.

The chain joins TRBV6-5 to TRBJ1-2; D is undetermined. V lost 8 bases and J 1 base, leaving 8 bases between the germline ends. The CDR3 runs 12 residues. Germline V CDR1 and CDR2: MNHEY, SVGAGI. The CDR3 bases are TGTGCCAGCCGCCGGGGTAACTATGGCTACACCTTC. Residues: CASRRGNYGYTF.

This sequence joins TRBV4-1 and TRBJ1-1; 7 bases map to TRBD1. V lost 5 bases, J lost 0 bases, and 12 bases stayed unmatched. CDR1 and CDR2 (germline): MGHRA, YSYEKL. The CDR3 is 17 amino acids. CDR3 DNA sequence: TGCGCCAGCAGCTTGAGTAAGGGACAGCACATGAACACTGAAGCTTTCTTT. Protein sequence: CASSLSKGQHMNTEAFF.

The chain uses TRBV29-1 and TRBJ2-7; 11 nucleotides line up with TRBD1. The germline V gene has CDR1 SQVTM and CDR2 ANQGSEA. The CDR3 extends over 12 amino acids. V gave up 5 bases and J gave up 6 bases; unmatched junction bases: 3. The CDR3 DNA is TGCAGCGTTTGGACAGGGGGCCGCGAGCAGTACTTC. This encodes CSVWTGGREQYF.

Worth noting for this clone: A junction boundary mismatches the germline segment, possibly from a read error. This rearrangement joins TRBV7-7 to TRBJ2-1, with 9 bases lining up with TRBD1. From germline, CDR1 is SSHAT and CDR2 FNYEAQ (reference sequence). The CDR3 loop spans 16 amino acids. The CDR3 spells CASSLAVTGGPNEQFF. The CDR3 nucleotides read TGTGCTAGCAGCTTAGCGGTGACAGGGGGGCCCAATGAGCAGTTCTTC.

The chain joins TRBV27 to TRBJ1-3; D ambiguous. Trimming pared 5 bases from V and 2 bases from J, leaving 10 bases between. The CDR3 has 14 residues. The germline CDR1 and CDR2 sequences are MNHEY and SMNVEV (reference sequence). CDR3 in DNA: TGTGCCAGCAGTCCGCAGGTCCCTGGAAACACCATATATTTT. Its translation: CASSPQVPGNTIYF.

The chain combines TRBV20-1 with TRBJ2-7; no clear D gene. This CDR3 spans 11 amino acids. Germline V CDR1 and CDR2: DFQATT, SNEGSKA (reference sequence). V dropped 6 bases and J dropped 6 bases, with 12 bases sitting between them. CDR3 region: CSATRVGEQYF. CDR3 nucleotides: TGCAGTGCAACCCGGGTCGGCGAGCAGTACTTC.

This rearrangement joins TRBV9 to TRBJ2-7, with no clear D. Per germline, CDR1 SGDLS and CDR2 YYNGEE. This CDR3 is 15 amino acids long. Trimming took off 0 bases at V and 6 bases at J, with 16 bases between the two ends. In DNA, the CDR3 is TGTGCCAGCAGCGTAGGGAGAGGCTTACTAACCGAGCAGTACTTC. Protein sequence: CASSVGRGLLTEQYF. Full variable domain (missing parts from reference TRBV9 and TRBJ2-7): DSGVTQTPKHLITATGQRVTLRCSPRSGDLSVYWYQQSLDQGLQFLIQYYNGEERAKGNILERFSAQQFPDLHSELNLSSLELGDSALYFCASSVGRGLLTEQYFGPGTRLTVT.

This clone showed up just a few times. The genes are TRBV19 and TRBJ2-2; TRBD2 might be the D (5 bases). The CDR3 covers 19 residues. The germline CDR1 and CDR2 sequences are LNHDA and SQIVND (reference sequence). V lost 0 bases and J lost 2, with 19 bases in between. The CDR3 sequence: CASSIDLRTQRPNTGELFF. The DNA of the CDR3 is TGTGCCAGTAGTATAGATCTTCGGACCCAGCGGCCTAACACCGGGGAGCTGTTTTTT.